This T cell receptor beta chain appears in the sequencing data of a study of T-cell reconstitution after alpha-beta-depleted transplantation in children (dated by TCRdb to 2016 to 2018). Background for the entire study: T-cell immune reconstitution after TCRalphabeta/CD19-depleted allogeneic hematopoietic cell transplantation in children was quantitatively tracked in the study by means of TCR repertoire profiling. General study outcomes and caveats: Apparently early alphabetaT-cell count recovery about two months after transplant reportedly relied on only several hundred rapidly expanded clones derived from non-depleted graft cells. The frequencies of hyperexpanded clones fell over the following months, and after one year, T-cell counts and TCRbeta diversity were mostly attributed to newly produced T cells. In some patients, the high TCRbeta diversity seen at day 60 was put down to recipient T cells and intrathymic progenitors that had survived conditioning.

Library construction relied on PCR. The run used an Illumina HiSeq 2500. Molecular barcoding was employed in the preparation of TCR libraries, with unique molecular identifiers being used to normalize TCRbeta repertoire quantification. TCRdb applied fastp at Q25 and MiXCR to the public reads, then kept only in-frame beta chains. Rows with a matching CDR3 protein are joined into one entry that keeps the most common DNA and genes. The table for this sample lists some 600,000 distinct CDR3 sequences; 10% to 15% of them were counted only once. Clones ranked in the top ten supply 2% to 2.5% of the sample. This clonotype was seen ten or more times. It lacks a known antigen. No quality values exist for individual bases; no much larger clone is one base distant. Reading the germline V gene (reference sequence) gives CDR1 DFQATT and CDR2 SNEGSKA. From its cysteine to its phenylalanine, the CDR3 spans 18 amino acids. Only CDR3 DNA remains: 54 bases, in frame from the first base. V and J lose 4 bases and 4 bases, and a span of 29 bases separates them.

The label giving this sample's treatment or condition can be read as: allogeneic hematopoietic cell transplantation with graft depleted of TCRalphabeta T cells and CD19 B cells. The children who served as transplant recipients had been given grafts of TCRalphabeta/CD19-depleted allogeneic hematopoietic cells. The TCR originated in a male patient between 10 and 17 years old who had a stem cell transplant for acute myeloid leukemia, so the T cells may come from the graft donor. This sequence uses TRBV20-1 and TRBJ2-7; the D gene is possibly TRBD1 or TRBD2, each agreeing over 6 bases. Source: PBMCs, mostly from graft donor cells, taken 360 days after TCRalphabeta/CD19-depleted stem cell transplant. The CDR3 region: CSATLRGQLTTFLYEQYF. The nucleotide sequence reads as follows: TGCAGTGCTACTCTTCGGGGGCAGCTTACTACTTTCTTATACGAGCAGTACTTC.